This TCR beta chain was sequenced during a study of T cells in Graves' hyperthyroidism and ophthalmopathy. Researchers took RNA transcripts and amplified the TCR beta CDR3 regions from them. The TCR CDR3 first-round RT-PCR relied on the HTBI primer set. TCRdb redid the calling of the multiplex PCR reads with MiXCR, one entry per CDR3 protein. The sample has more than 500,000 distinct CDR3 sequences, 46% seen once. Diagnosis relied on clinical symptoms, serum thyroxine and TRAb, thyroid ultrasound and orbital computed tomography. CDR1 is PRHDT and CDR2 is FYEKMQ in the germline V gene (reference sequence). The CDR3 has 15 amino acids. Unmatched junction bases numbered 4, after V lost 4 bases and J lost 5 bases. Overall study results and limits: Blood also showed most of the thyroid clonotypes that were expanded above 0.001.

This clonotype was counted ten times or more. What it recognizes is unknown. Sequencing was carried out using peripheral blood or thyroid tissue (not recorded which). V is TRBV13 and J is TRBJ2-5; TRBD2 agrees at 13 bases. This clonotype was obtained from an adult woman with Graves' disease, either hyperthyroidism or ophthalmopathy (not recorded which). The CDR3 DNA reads TGTGCCAGCAGCTCGTCACTAGCGGGAGGGGAGACCCAGTACTTC. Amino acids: CASSSSLAGGETQYF.